This TCR beta chain appears in the sequencing data of a study of cytomegalovirus exposure and HLA in healthy donors. With 60 Vbeta and 13 Jbeta primers, the PCR was carried out. Method: immunoSEQ multiplex PCR; TCRdb's copy keeps in-frame clones and lacks some. The sample has roughly 190,000 clones, roughly 13% seen once. The V gene's germline CDR1 is MDHEN and CDR2 SYDVKM. This CDR3 spans 18 amino acids. V lost 2 bases and J lost 6; bases outside the gene matches: 11. Sequencing was performed on PBMCs. The clonotype was recovered from a man aged 45 to 65 in good health and CMV-seropositive. This rearrangement joins TRBV28 to TRBJ2-2; 11 bases align to TRBD1. CDR3 DNA sequence: TGTGCCAGCAGTTTACTGGGCTTTACGGGACAGGGGGCCGGGGAGCTGTTTTTT. It encodes CASSLLGFTGQGAGELFF.